The rows below give T cell receptor beta chains drawn from one sample of a study of T cell responses to AZD1222 COVID-19 vaccine. Here immunoSEQ multiplex PCR was the method, and the copy in TCRdb shows in-frame clones only, minus some. The sample lists roughly 110,000 clones, less than 95% occurring once. Sequencing used peripheral blood, obtained 28 days after the second AZD1222 dose. The receptors were gathered from an adult who received the AZD1222 COVID-19 vaccine. Each CDR3 is given with its conserved first and last residue. The D gene is left open where the match is weak. Where a row states a size, it is once, few, many or the class of an expanded clone; other rows omit it.

j_gene: TRBJ1-1
v_gene: TRBV9
d_gene: .
abundance: .
CDR3aa: CASSGQGSVPGEAFF
CDR3nt: TGTGCCAGCAGCGGACAAGGTTCGGTCCCCGGTGAAGCTTTCTTT

j_gene: TRBJ2-7
v_gene: TRBV11-2
d_gene: TRBD1
abundance: once
CDR3aa: CASILRPGTGDREQYF
CDR3nt: TGTGCCAGCATCCTGCGTCCCGGGACAGGGGATCGGGAGCAGTACTTC

j_gene: TRBJ2-5
v_gene: TRBV12-3/TRBV12-4
d_gene: .
abundance: .
CDR3aa: CASGRTQETQYF
CDR3nt: TGTGCCAGTGGCCGGACCCAAGAGACCCAGTACTTC

j_gene: TRBJ2-7
v_gene: TRBV11-2
d_gene: TRBD2
abundance: .
CDR3aa: CASSPLGTTDEQYF
CDR3nt: TGTGCCAGCAGCCCACTCGGGACTACCGACGAGCAGTACTTC

j_gene: TRBJ1-4
v_gene: TRBV30
d_gene: .
abundance: .
CDR3aa: CAWSVMGNEKLFF
CDR3nt: TGTGCCTGGAGTGTAATGGGTAATGAAAAACTGTTTTTT

j_gene: TRBJ2-5
v_gene: TRBV12-3/TRBV12-4
d_gene: .
abundance: once
CDR3aa: CASSLSTGRVQYF
CDR3nt: TGTGCCAGCAGCCTCTCGACAGGGAGGGTCCAGTACTTC

j_gene: TRBJ2-7
v_gene: TRBV20-1
d_gene: .
abundance: .
CDR3aa: CSASGGGEQYF
CDR3nt: TGCAGTGCTAGTGGTGGGGGCGAGCAGTACTTC

j_gene: TRBJ1-5
v_gene: TRBV2
d_gene: .
abundance: .
CDR3aa: CASSEGGFQPQHF
CDR3nt: TGTGCCAGCAGTGAAGGAGGTTTTCAGCCCCAGCATTTT

j_gene: TRBJ1-2
v_gene: TRBV7-9
d_gene: .
abundance: .
CDR3aa: CASSSAASKYYGYTF
CDR3nt: TGTGCCAGCAGCTCGGCGGCGTCCAAGTACTATGGCTACACCTTC

j_gene: TRBJ2-7
v_gene: TRBV5-1
d_gene: TRBD1
abundance: .
CDR3aa: CASSPGQGAGEQYF
CDR3nt: TGCGCCAGCAGCCCAGGACAGGGGGCTGGGGAGCAGTACTTC

j_gene: TRBJ1-1
v_gene: TRBV2
d_gene: .
abundance: few
CDR3aa: CASSLGQRNTEAFF
CDR3nt: TGTGCCAGCAGCTTAGGACAGAGGAACACTGAAGCTTTCTTT

j_gene: TRBJ1-5
v_gene: TRBV6-4
d_gene: TRBD1
abundance: .
CDR3aa: CASRPIKGAIQPQHF
CDR3nt: TGTGCCAGCAGACCTATAAAGGGGGCCATTCAGCCCCAGCATTTT

j_gene: TRBJ1-4
v_gene: TRBV9
d_gene: .
abundance: .
CDR3aa: CASSVGRGNGEKLFF
CDR3nt: TGTGCCAGCAGCGTAGGACGGGGAAATGGTGAAAAACTGTTTTTT

j_gene: TRBJ1-2
v_gene: TRBV6-5
d_gene: .
abundance: .
CDR3aa: CASRPSAGASYGYTF
CDR3nt: TGTGCCAGCAGGCCGTCCGCAGGGGCGAGCTATGGCTACACCTTC

j_gene: TRBJ1-2
v_gene: TRBV12-3/TRBV12-4
d_gene: .
abundance: .
CDR3aa: CASSLGQWGYTF
CDR3nt: TGTGCCAGCAGTTTAGGGCAGTGGGGCTACACCTTC

j_gene: TRBJ2-3
v_gene: TRBV20-1
d_gene: .
abundance: once
CDR3aa: CSAEILDTQYF
CDR3nt: TGCAGTGCTGAGATATTAGATACGCAGTATTTT

j_gene: TRBJ1-3
v_gene: TRBV7-2
d_gene: TRBD1
abundance: .
CDR3aa: CASSPTGSGNTIYF
CDR3nt: TGTGCCAGCAGCCCGACAGGGTCGGGAAACACCATATATTTT

j_gene: TRBJ2-7
v_gene: TRBV6-5
d_gene: .
abundance: .
CDR3aa: CASSYHGAPSSYEQYF
CDR3nt: TGTGCCAGCAGTTACCACGGCGCCCCGAGCTCCTACGAGCAGTACTTC

j_gene: TRBJ1-5
v_gene: TRBV5-1
d_gene: TRBD1
abundance: .
CDR3aa: CASSPGTDYQPQHF
CDR3nt: TGCGCCAGCAGCCCAGGGACAGATTATCAGCCCCAGCATTTT

j_gene: TRBJ2-2
v_gene: TRBV5-4
d_gene: .
abundance: .
CDR3aa: CASSLGPADGNTGELFF
CDR3nt: TGTGCCAGCAGCTTGGGTCCTGCGGACGGGAACACCGGGGAGCTGTTTTTT

j_gene: TRBJ2-3
v_gene: TRBV24-1
d_gene: TRBD2
abundance: .
CDR3aa: CATSDGSGGGSTDTQYF
CDR3nt: TGTGCCACCAGTGATGGAAGCGGGGGGGGTTCCACAGATACGCAGTATTTT

j_gene: TRBJ1-5
v_gene: TRBV6-5
d_gene: TRBD1
abundance: .
CDR3aa: CASSAGTGPGQPQHF
CDR3nt: TGTGCCAGCAGCGCCGGGACAGGGCCTGGCCAGCCCCAGCATTTT

j_gene: TRBJ1-1
v_gene: TRBV27
d_gene: .
abundance: few
CDR3aa: CASKETELNTEAFF
CDR3nt: TGTGCCAGTAAGGAGACAGAGTTGAACACTGAAGCTTTCTTT

j_gene: TRBJ1-2
v_gene: TRBV6-5
d_gene: .
abundance: .
CDR3aa: CASSYSQTANYGYTF
CDR3nt: TGTGCCAGCAGTTACTCGCAGACAGCTAACTATGGCTACACCTTC

j_gene: TRBJ1-2
v_gene: TRBV30
d_gene: TRBD1
abundance: .
CDR3aa: CAWSIDRVEGYTF
CDR3nt: TGTGCCTGGAGTATCGACAGGGTGGAAGGCTACACCTTC

j_gene: TRBJ2-1
v_gene: TRBV24-1
d_gene: TRBD1
abundance: .
CDR3aa: CATGRQGPNEQFF
CDR3nt: TGTGCCACCGGGCGACAGGGCCCCAATGAGCAGTTCTTC

j_gene: TRBJ1-3
v_gene: TRBV9
d_gene: .
abundance: .
CDR3aa: CASSVGTAGNTIYF
CDR3nt: TGTGCCAGCAGCGTCGGGACGGCTGGAAACACCATATATTTT

j_gene: TRBJ2-1
v_gene: TRBV11-3
d_gene: .
abundance: .
CDR3aa: CASSLTGSDYNEQFF
CDR3nt: TGTGCCAGCAGCTTAACAGGGAGCGATTACAATGAGCAGTTCTTC

j_gene: TRBJ2-7
v_gene: TRBV12-3/TRBV12-4
d_gene: .
abundance: .
CDR3aa: CASSFVLPEQYF
CDR3nt: TGTGCCAGCAGTTTCGTATTACCCGAGCAGTACTTC

j_gene: TRBJ2-7
v_gene: TRBV6-2/TRBV6-3
d_gene: .
abundance: .
CDR3aa: CASSYLGTEQYF
CDR3nt: TGTGCCAGCAGTTACCTAGGGACCGAGCAGTACTTC

j_gene: TRBJ1-1
v_gene: TRBV10-3
d_gene: .
abundance: .
CDR3aa: CAISEGSNTEAFF
CDR3nt: TGTGCCATCAGTGAGGGCTCGAACACTGAAGCTTTCTTT

j_gene: TRBJ1-1
v_gene: TRBV7-9
d_gene: TRBD1
abundance: .
CDR3aa: CASSPQGAPTEAFF
CDR3nt: TGTGCCAGCAGCCCCCAGGGGGCGCCCACTGAAGCTTTCTTT

j_gene: TRBJ1-4
v_gene: TRBV2
d_gene: TRBD1
abundance: .
CDR3aa: CASSEEEQGYEKLFF
CDR3nt: TGTGCCAGCAGTGAAGAGGAACAGGGGTATGAAAAACTGTTTTTT

j_gene: TRBJ2-5
v_gene: TRBV5-1
d_gene: TRBD1
abundance: .
CDR3aa: CASSPAGTGEETQYF
CDR3nt: TGCGCCAGCAGCCCGGCAGGGACAGGGGAGGAGACCCAGTACTTC

j_gene: TRBJ1-4
v_gene: TRBV19
d_gene: .
abundance: .
CDR3aa: CASSIQGAANEKLFF
CDR3nt: TGTGCCAGTAGTATCCAAGGGGCAGCTAATGAAAAACTGTTTTTT

j_gene: TRBJ2-4
v_gene: TRBV5-4
d_gene: TRBD1
abundance: .
CDR3aa: CASSPPGQGRAKNIQYF
CDR3nt: TGTGCCAGCAGCCCCCCGGGACAGGGGCGAGCCAAAAACATTCAGTACTTC

j_gene: TRBJ1-5
v_gene: TRBV10-2
d_gene: TRBD1
abundance: .
CDR3aa: CASSEIRDSPQHF
CDR3nt: TGCGCCAGCAGTGAAATCAGGGACAGTCCCCAGCATTTT

j_gene: TRBJ2-3
v_gene: TRBV7-3
d_gene: .
abundance: .
CDR3aa: CASSLTSGWDTQYF
CDR3nt: TGTGCCAGCAGCTTAACGTCAGGGTGGGATACGCAGTATTTT

j_gene: TRBJ2-3
v_gene: TRBV4-2
d_gene: TRBD2
abundance: .
CDR3aa: CASSQLRGGQDTQYF
CDR3nt: TGTGCCAGCAGCCAACTCCGGGGGGGTCAAGATACGCAGTATTTT

j_gene: TRBJ2-2
v_gene: TRBV19
d_gene: .
abundance: .
CDR3aa: CASSSQRATGELFF
CDR3nt: TGTGCCAGTTCGAGTCAAAGGGCCACCGGGGAGCTGTTTTTT

j_gene: TRBJ2-2
v_gene: TRBV7-3
d_gene: .
abundance: .
CDR3aa: CASSSNTGELFF
CDR3nt: TGTGCCAGCAGCTCGAACACCGGGGAGCTGTTTTTT

j_gene: TRBJ1-1
v_gene: TRBV11-1
d_gene: .
abundance: .
CDR3aa: CASSWTDTEAFF
CDR3nt: TGTGCCAGCAGCTGGACGGACACTGAAGCTTTCTTT

j_gene: TRBJ1-1
v_gene: TRBV12-3/TRBV12-4
d_gene: .
abundance: .
CDR3aa: CASTLQDTGRAFF
CDR3nt: TGTGCCAGCACCTTACAGGATACAGGTCGAGCTTTCTTT

j_gene: TRBJ1-5
v_gene: TRBV6-2/TRBV6-3
d_gene: TRBD1
abundance: .
CDR3aa: CASSEMTGKNQPQHF
CDR3nt: TGTGCCAGCAGCGAAATGACAGGGAAAAATCAGCCCCAGCATTTT

j_gene: TRBJ1-2
v_gene: TRBV27
d_gene: .
abundance: .
CDR3aa: CASSLGGSYGYTF
CDR3nt: TGTGCCAGCAGTTTAGGGGGGAGCTATGGCTACACCTTC

j_gene: TRBJ2-1
v_gene: TRBV19
d_gene: .
abundance: few
CDR3aa: CASSRGIFSSYNEQFF
CDR3nt: TGTGCCAGTAGTAGGGGGATCTTTAGCTCCTACAATGAGCAGTTCTTC

j_gene: TRBJ2-5
v_gene: TRBV29-1
d_gene: .
abundance: .
CDR3aa: CSVEDRRQETQYF
CDR3nt: TGCAGCGTTGAAGATCGTAGACAAGAGACCCAGTACTTC